This T cell receptor beta chain was sequenced in a study of T cells after yellow fever vaccination. The study, taken as a whole, reports: The secondary response was weaker, and its peak arrived faster, on day 5 versus 15. From the bulk population, abundant clonotypes could contaminate and appear within FACS-sorted repertoires. Most primary-vaccination clones recurred post-booster (roughly 96% CD4, over 70% CD8).

From germline, CDR1 is WNHNN and CDR2 SYGVQD (reference sequence). The CDR3 consists of 15 residues. Germline trimming cut 5 bases from V and 5 bases from J; bases unmatched to any gene: 4. Universal primer sites and UMIs were introduced during 5'RACE template-switching synthesis of TCR cDNA. TCRdb analysed the 5' RACE reads with MiXCR anew, one entry per CDR3 protein. The table shows approximately 550,000 distinct CDR3 sequences, with approximately 21% occurring only once. This clonotype was observed a handful of times. Its antigen is unknown. The input for sequencing was PBMCs, taken 15 days after the yellow fever booster vaccination. The TCR originated in a man in his thirties or forties who received the YFV17D yellow fever vaccine. The chain links TRBV10-1 to TRBJ2-1; 12 bases map to TRBD2. CDR3 nucleotides: TGCGCCAGCAGTTCCGGGACTAGCGGGCACAATGAGCAGTTCTTC. Translated: CASSSGTSGHNEQFF.